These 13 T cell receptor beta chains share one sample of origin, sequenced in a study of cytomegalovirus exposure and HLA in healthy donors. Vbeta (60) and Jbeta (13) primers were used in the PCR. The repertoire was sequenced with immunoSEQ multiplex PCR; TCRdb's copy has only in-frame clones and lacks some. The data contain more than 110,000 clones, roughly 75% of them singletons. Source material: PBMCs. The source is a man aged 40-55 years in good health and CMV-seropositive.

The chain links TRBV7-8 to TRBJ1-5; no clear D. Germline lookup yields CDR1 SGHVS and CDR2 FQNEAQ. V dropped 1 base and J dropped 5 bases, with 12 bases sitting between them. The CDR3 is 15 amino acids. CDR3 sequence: CASSLDAQDYQPQHF. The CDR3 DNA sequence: TGTGCCAGCAGCTTAGATGCCCAGGATTATCAGCCCCAGCATTTT. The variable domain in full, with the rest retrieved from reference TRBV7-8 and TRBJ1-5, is GAGVSQSPRYKVAKRGQDVALRCDPISGHVSLFWYQQALGQGPEFLTYFQNEAQLDKSGLPSDRFFAERPEGSVSTLKIQRTQQEDSAVYLCASSLDAQDYQPQHFGDGTRLSIL.

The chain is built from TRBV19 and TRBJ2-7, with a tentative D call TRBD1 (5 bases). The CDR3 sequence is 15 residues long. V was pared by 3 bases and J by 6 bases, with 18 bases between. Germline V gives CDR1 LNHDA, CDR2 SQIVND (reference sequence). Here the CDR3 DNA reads TGTGCCAGTAGTATCTCGGCAGGGCAAATGGGCGAGCAGTACTTC. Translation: CASSISAGQMGEQYF.

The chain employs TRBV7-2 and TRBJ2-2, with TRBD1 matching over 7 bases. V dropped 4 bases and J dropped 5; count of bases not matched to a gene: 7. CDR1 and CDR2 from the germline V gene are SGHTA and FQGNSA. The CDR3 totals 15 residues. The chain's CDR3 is CASSSGQVGTGELFF. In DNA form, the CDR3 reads TGTGCCAGCAGCTCAGGACAGGTGGGGACCGGGGAGCTGTTTTTT.

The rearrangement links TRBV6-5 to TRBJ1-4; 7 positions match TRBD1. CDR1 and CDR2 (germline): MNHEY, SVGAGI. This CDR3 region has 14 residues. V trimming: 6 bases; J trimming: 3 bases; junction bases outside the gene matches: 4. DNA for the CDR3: TGTGCCAGCAGAACAGGGGCAGCTAATGAAAAACTGTTTTTT. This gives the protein CASRTGAANEKLFF.

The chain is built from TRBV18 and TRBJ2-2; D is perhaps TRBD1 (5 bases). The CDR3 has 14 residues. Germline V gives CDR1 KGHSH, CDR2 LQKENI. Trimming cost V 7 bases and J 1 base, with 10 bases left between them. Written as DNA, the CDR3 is TGTGCCAGCTTGGGGCAGATGAACACCGGGGAGCTGTTTTTT. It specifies CASLGQMNTGELFF.

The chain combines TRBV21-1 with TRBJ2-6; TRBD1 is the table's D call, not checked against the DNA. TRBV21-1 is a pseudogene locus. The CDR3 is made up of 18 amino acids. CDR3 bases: TGTGCCAGCATCACAAGGGACAGGGTTTCCTCTGGGGCCAACGTCCTGACTTTC. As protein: CASITRDRVSSGANVLTF.

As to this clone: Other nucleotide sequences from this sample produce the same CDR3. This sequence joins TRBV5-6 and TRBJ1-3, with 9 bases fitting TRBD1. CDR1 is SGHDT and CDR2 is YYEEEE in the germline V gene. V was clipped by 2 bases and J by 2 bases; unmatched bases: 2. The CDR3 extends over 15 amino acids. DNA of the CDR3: TGTGCCAGCAGCTTACAGGGGGCGGCTGGAAACACCATATATTTT. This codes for CASSLQGAAGNTIYF.

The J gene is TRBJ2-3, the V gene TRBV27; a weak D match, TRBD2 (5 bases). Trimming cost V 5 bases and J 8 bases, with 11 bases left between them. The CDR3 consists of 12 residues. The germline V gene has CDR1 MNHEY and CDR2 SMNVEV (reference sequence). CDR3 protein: CASSADGGTQYF. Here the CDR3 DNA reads TGTGCCAGCAGTGCGGACGGAGGTACGCAGTATTTT.

The chain's CDR3 is CASSPGYRGTGELFF. DNA for the CDR3: TGTGCCAGCAGCCCTGGCTATAGGGGGACCGGGGAGCTGTTTTTT. The V call is TRBV5-4, the J call TRBJ2-2, with D perhaps TRBD1 (6 bases). Germline CDR1 reads SGHNT; CDR2 reads YYREEE (reference sequence). Trimming removed 4 bases at V and 5 bases at J, with 15 bases between. The CDR3 runs 15 residues.

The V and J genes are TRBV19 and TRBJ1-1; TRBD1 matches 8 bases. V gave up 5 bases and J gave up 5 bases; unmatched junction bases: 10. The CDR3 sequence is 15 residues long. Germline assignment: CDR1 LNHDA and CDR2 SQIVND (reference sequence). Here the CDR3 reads CASSAAGQGFTEAFF. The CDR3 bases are TGTGCCAGTAGTGCTGCAGGACAGGGCTTTACTGAAGCTTTCTTT.

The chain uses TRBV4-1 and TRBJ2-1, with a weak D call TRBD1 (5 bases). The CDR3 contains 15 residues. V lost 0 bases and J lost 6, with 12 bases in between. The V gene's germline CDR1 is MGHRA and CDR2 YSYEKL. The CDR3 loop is CASSQEGDMGNEQFF. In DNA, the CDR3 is TGCGCCAGCAGCCAAGAAGGGGATATGGGCAATGAGCAGTTCTTC.

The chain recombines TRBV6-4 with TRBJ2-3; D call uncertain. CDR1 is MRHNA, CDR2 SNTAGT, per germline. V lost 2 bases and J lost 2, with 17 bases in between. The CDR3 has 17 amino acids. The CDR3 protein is CASSDRRRLIITDTQYF. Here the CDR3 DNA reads TGTGCCAGCAGTGACCGGAGAAGGCTAATTATCACAGATACGCAGTATTTT.

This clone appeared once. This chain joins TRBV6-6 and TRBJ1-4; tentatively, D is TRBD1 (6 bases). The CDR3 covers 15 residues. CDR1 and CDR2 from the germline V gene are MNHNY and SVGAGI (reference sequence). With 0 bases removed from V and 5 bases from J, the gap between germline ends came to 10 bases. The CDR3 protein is CASSYSRGINEKLFF. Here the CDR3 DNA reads TGTGCCAGCAGTTACTCGAGGGGGATCAATGAAAAACTGTTTTTT.